This T cell receptor (beta chain) stems from a study of blood T cell repertoires in COVID-19. The table lists this clone with a few counts. This CDR3 has 13 amino acids. Germline CDR1 SGHDT, CDR2 YYEEEE. The V and J ends lost 0 bases and 11 bases respectively, with 15 bases between them. Method: immunoSEQ multiplex PCR; TCRdb's copy keeps in-frame clones and lacks some. This table has roughly 53,000 clones, 82% appearing once. V is TRBV5-6 and J is TRBJ2-7; weak D call: TRBD2 (7 bases). This TCR was sampled from a human donor in a cohort sampled during active COVID-19. The sequenced material came from peripheral blood. CDR3 DNA sequence: TGTGCCAGCAGCTTGGATGGGGGGGCGTTGGAGTACTTC. Protein product: CASSLDGGALEYF.